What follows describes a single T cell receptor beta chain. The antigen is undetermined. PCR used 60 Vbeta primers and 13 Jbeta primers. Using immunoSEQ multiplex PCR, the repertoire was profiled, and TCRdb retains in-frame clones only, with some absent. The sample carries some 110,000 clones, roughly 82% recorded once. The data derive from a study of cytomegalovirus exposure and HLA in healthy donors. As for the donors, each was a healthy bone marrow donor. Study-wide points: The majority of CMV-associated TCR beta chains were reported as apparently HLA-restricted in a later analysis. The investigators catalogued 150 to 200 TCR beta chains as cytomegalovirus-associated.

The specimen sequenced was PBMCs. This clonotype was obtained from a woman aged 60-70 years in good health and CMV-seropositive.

CDR3 amino acids: CASSPGSSYNEQFF. CDR3 nucleotide sequence: TGTGCCAGCAGCCCAGGATCTTCCTACAATGAGCAGTTCTTC. The rearrangement links TRBV5-4 to TRBJ2-1; D not certain. V lost 4 bases to trimming and J lost 1 base, with 9 bases between them. This CDR3 has 14 amino acids. In germline, CDR1 is SGHNT, CDR2 YYREEE (reference sequence).